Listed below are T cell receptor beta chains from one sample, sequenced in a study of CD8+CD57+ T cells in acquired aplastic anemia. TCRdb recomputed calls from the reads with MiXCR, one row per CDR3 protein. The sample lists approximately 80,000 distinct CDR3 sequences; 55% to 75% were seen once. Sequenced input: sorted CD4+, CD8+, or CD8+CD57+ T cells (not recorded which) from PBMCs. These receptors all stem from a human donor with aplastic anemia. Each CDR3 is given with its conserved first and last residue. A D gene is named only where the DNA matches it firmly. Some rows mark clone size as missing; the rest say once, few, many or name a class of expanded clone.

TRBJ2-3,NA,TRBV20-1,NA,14,TGCAGTGCTAGAGGGGGGGGCCAGGCAGATACGCAGTATTTT,CSARGGGQADTQYF
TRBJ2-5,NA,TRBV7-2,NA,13,TGTGCCAGCAGCTACGGACAGCAAGAGACCCAGTACTTC,CASSYGQQETQYF
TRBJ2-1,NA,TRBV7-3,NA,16,TGTGCCAGCAATCCTCAGGACCTTCTTCTAGACAATGAGCAGTTCTTC,CASNPQDLLLDNEQFF
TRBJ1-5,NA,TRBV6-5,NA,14,TGTGCCAGCAGTTACTCGGAAGGGAATCAGCCCCAGCATTTT,CASSYSEGNQPQHF
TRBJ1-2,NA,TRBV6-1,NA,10,TGTGCCAGCAGTGAATATGGCTACACCTTC,CASSEYGYTF
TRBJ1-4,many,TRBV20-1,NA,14,TGCAGTGCATCGGACCTCTCAACTAATGAAAAACTGTTTTTT,CSASDLSTNEKLFF
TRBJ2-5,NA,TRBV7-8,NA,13,TGTGCCAGCAGCTTAGTCCTGCAAGAGACCCAGTACTTC,CASSLVLQETQYF
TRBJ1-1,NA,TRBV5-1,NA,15,TGCGCCAGCAGCTTGGCCTGGACAGAGAACACTGAAGCTTTCTTT,CASSLAWTENTEAFF
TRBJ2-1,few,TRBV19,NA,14,TGTGCCAGTAGAAGTAGGCCGGGGCACAATGAGCAGTTCTTC,CASRSRPGHNEQFF
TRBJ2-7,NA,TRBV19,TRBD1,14,TGTGCCAGTAGCGCCGGGACAGGGCGTTACGAGCAGTACTTC,CASSAGTGRYEQYF
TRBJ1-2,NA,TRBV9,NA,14,TGTGCCAGCAGCTTAGAGGTGTTGGGTAATGGCTACACCTTC,CASSLEVLGNGYTF
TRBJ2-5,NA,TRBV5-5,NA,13,TGTGCCAGCAGCTTGAGTTTCGGAGAGACCCAGTACTTC,CASSLSFGETQYF
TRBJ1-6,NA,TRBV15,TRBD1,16,TGTGCCACCAGCATCCGGGACAGGGGTCAAACTTCACCCCTCCACTTT,CATSIRDRGQTSPLHF
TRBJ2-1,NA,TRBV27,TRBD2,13,TGTGCCAGTACTAGCGGAGCCTACAATGAGCAGTTCTTC,CASTSGAYNEQFF
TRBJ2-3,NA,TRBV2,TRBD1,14,TGTGCCACGACCGACAGGGATGGGTCAGATACGCAGTATTTT,CATTDRDGSDTQYF
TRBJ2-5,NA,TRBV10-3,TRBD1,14,TGTGCCAGCAGCCCGGGACAGGGTAGGGGGACCCAGTACTTC,CASSPGQGRGTQYF
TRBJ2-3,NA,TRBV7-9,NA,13,TGTGCCAGCAGTTACACTAGCCAGGATACGCAGTATTTT,CASSYTSQDTQYF
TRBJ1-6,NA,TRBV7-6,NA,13,TGTGCCAGCAGCTACTCAGGGTCTTCACCCCTCCACTTT,CASSYSGSSPLHF
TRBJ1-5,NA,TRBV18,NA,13,TGTGCCAGCTCACCCGGACGGGATCAGCCCCAGCATTTT,CASSPGRDQPQHF
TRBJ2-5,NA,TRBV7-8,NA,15,TGTGCCAGCAGCTTAGACGGGGGGCGCGGTGAGACCCAGTACTTC,CASSLDGGRGETQYF
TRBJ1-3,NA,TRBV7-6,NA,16,TGTGCCAGCAGCTTACGGGGAGGCCCCTCTGGAAACACCATATATTTT,CASSLRGGPSGNTIYF
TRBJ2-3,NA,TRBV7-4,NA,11,TGTGCCAGCAGCGGATCAGATACGCAGTATTTT,CASSGSDTQYF
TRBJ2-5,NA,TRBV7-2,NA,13,TGTGCCAGCAGCCCATGGGACTTGGGGACCCAGTACTTC,CASSPWDLGTQYF
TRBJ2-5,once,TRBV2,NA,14,TGTGCCAGCAGTTCCGGGGCGGGACAAGAGACCCAGTACTTC,CASSSGAGQETQYF
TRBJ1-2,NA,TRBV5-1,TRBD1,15,TGCGCCAGCCGTCCCGGGACAGGGAAAGGTGGCGGCTACACCTTC,CASRPGTGKGGGYTF
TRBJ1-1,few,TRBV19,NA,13,TGTGCCAGTTCCGAAATCATGAACACTGAAGCTTTCTTT,CASSEIMNTEAFF
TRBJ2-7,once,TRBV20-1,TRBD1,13,TGCAGTGCTTCGGGACAGGCGACTTACGAGCAGTACTTC,CSASGQATYEQYF
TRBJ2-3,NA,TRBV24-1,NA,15,TGTGCCACCAGTGATGGTAGCAGAAGCACAGATACGCAGTATTTT,CATSDGSRSTDTQYF
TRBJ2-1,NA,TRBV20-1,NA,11,TGCAGTGCTAGACGAGACAATGAGCAGTTCTTC,CSARRDNEQFF
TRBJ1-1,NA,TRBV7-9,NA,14,TGTGCCAGCAGCTTCGGCAGATTGAACACTGAAGCTTTCTTT,CASSFGRLNTEAFF
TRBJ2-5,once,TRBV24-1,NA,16,TGTGCCACCAGTGATTTTAGGAAGGGTTCCCGGGAGACCCAGTACTTC,CATSDFRKGSRETQYF
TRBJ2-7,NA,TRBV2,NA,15,TGTGCCAGCAGTGATCCCCGAGACAGGACCTACGAGCAGTACTTC,CASSDPRDRTYEQYF
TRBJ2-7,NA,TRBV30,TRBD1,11,TGTGCCTGGAGCGGGACAGGGGTGCAGTACTTC,CAWSGTGVQYF
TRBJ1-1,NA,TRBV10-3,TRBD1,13,TGTGCCATTCGACAGGGGGCGGACACTGAAGCTTTCTTT,CAIRQGADTEAFF
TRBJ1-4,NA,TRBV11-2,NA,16,TGTGCCAGCAGCTTACTAGGGGGGGCAACTAATGAAAAACTGTTTTTT,CASSLLGGATNEKLFF
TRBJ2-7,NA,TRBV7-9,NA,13,TGTGCCAGCAGCGAGCCTAGCTCCTACGAGCAGTACTTC,CASSEPSSYEQYF
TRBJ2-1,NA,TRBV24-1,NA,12,TGTGCCACCAAGGGAGTCTACAATGAGCAGTTCTTC,CATKGVYNEQFF
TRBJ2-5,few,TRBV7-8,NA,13,TGTGCCAGCAGCTTGGGGTCACGGGAGACCCAGTACTTC,CASSLGSRETQYF
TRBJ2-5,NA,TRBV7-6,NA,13,TGTGCCAGCAGCGTAGACGGGGTGGAGACCCAGTACTTC,CASSVDGVETQYF
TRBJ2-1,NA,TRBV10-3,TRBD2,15,TGTGCCATCAGTGAGGCTAGCGGGGGATACAATGAGCAGTTCTTC,CAISEASGGYNEQFF
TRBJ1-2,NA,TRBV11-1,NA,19,TGTGCCAGCAGCAGGGCATTACGGGGGCGCACCCCGATTAAGTATGGCTACACCTTC,CASSRALRGRTPIKYGYTF
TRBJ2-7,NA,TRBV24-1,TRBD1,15,TGTGCCACCAGTGACGCGGGACAGGCTGTCTACGAGCAGTACTTC,CATSDAGQAVYEQYF
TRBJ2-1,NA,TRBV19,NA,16,TGTGCCAGTAGTGGGCTCGGATCCCCCTCCTACAATGAGCAGTTCTTC,CASSGLGSPSYNEQFF
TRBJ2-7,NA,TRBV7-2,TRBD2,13,TGTGCCAGCAGCTTTATCCTAGCGGGTGAGCAGTACTTC,CASSFILAGEQYF